This entry features one TCR beta chain sequence. As yet, its antigen is unknown. Other DNA sequences in this specimen translate into the identical CDR3. The data belong to a study of cytomegalovirus exposure and HLA in healthy donors. Study-level findings and limits: In a later analysis, TCR association rates varied by HLA locus: DRB1 most, HLA-C fewest. What was likely a sequencing artifact was a cluster of highly shared sequence variants.

Primers included in the PCR were 60 Vbeta and 13 Jbeta primers. Produced via immunoSEQ multiplex PCR; TCRdb's table is partial and in-frame only. Here the sample spans approximately 82,000 clones, 78% being singletons. The CDR3 is made up of 14 amino acids. Trimming took off 3 bases at V and 4 bases at J, with 12 bases between the two ends. Per germline, CDR1 MDHEN and CDR2 SYDVKM. V usage is TRBV28 and J usage is TRBJ1-2; D gene ambiguous. The clonotype originates from a middle-aged man in good health and CMV-seronegative. The sequenced sample was PBMCs. CDR3 sequence: CASSLATYSYGYTF. The CDR3 nucleotides are TGTGCCAGCAGTTTGGCGACTTATTCCTATGGCTACACCTTC.